These T cell receptor beta chains were read from a single sample in a study of blood T cell repertoires in COVID-19. This table comes from immunoSEQ multiplex PCR, and its TCRdb copy is limited to in-frame clones, with some not included. The sample includes some 74,000 clones, roughly three quarters of them seen just once. The specimen was peripheral blood. Source of these receptors: a man between 65 and 79 years old with active or convalescent COVID-19. CDR3s include the opening cysteine and the closing phenylalanine or tryptophan. The D gene is left open where the match is weak. Where a row states a size, it is once, few, many or the class of an expanded clone; other rows omit it.

>TRBJ1-6|NA|NA|TRBV7-9
TGTGCCAGCAGCTTCGGTCACCGGGGTAATTCACCCCTCCACTTT
CASSFGHRGNSPLHF
>TRBJ1-5|NA|few|TRBV11-2
TGTGCCAGCAGCTTAGGTTTCGGTGGGGGCTTGAATCAGCCCCAGCATTTT
CASSLGFGGGLNQPQHF
>TRBJ1-1|TRBD1|NA|TRBV11-3
TGTGCCAGCAGCCCAGGGGGCTTGAACACTGAAGCTTTCTTT
CASSPGGLNTEAFF
>TRBJ2-2|NA|few|TRBV11-2
TGTGCCAGCAGCCCGGACACTTTAGGCCGGGAGCTGTTTTTT
CASSPDTLGRELFF
>TRBJ2-3|NA|NA|TRBV4-2
TGTGCCAGCAGCCAAGATCTTAACGGTGCCTATACGCAGTATTTT
CASSQDLNGAYTQYF
>TRBJ2-7|TRBD1|few|TRBV10-3
TGTGCCATCAGTGAGGGCGGGACAGGGGTCCCGAAGCAGTACTTC
CAISEGGTGVPKQYF
>TRBJ1-1|NA|NA|TRBV3-1/TRBV3-2
TGTGCCAGCAGCCAGCAGGGGTTAGAGGTCGCTGAAGCTTTCTTT
CASSQQGLEVAEAFF
>TRBJ2-5|TRBD2|NA|TRBV18
TGTGCCAGCTCAGTAGCGGGAGGAGAGACCCAGTACTTC
CASSVAGGETQYF
>TRBJ1-6|TRBD1|NA|TRBV28
TGTGCCGGACAGGGGGCGACCTATAATTCACCCCTCCACTTT
CAGQGATYNSPLHF
>TRBJ1-1|NA|NA|TRBV3-1/TRBV3-2
TGTGCCAGCAGCCAAGAGGGGGCACGGGGCACTGAAGCTTTCTTT
CASSQEGARGTEAFF
>TRBJ1-2|NA|once|TRBV6-5
TGTGCCAGCAGTTCAGGGTTTGGCTACACCTTC
CASSSGFGYTF
>TRBJ2-5|NA|NA|TRBV24-1
TGTGCCACCAGCAGCCAAGAGACCCAGTACTTC
CATSSQETQYF
>TRBJ1-2|NA|NA|TRBV6-5
TGTGCCAGCAGCCCGGACAGATCCTATGGCTACACCTTC
CASSPDRSYGYTF
>TRBJ1-3|TRBD1|NA|TRBV5-1
TGCGCCAGCGCGCGGACAGGGGACTCCTCTGGAAACACCATATATTTT
CASARTGDSSGNTIYF
>TRBJ1-2|NA|NA|TRBV5-6
TGTGCCAGCAGCTTGGAACAGACCCCCTATGGCTACACCTTC
CASSLEQTPYGYTF
>TRBJ2-1|TRBD1|few|TRBV5-1
TGCGCCAGCAGCTTGGGTGGGGATTCCGGGACAGGGGCTCAGCAGTTCTTC
CASSLGGDSGTGAQQFF
>TRBJ1-2|TRBD1|NA|TRBV6-5
TGTGCCAGCAGGGGAGCCGGGACAGGATATGGCTACACCTTC
CASRGAGTGYGYTF
>TRBJ1-2|TRBD1|NA|TRBV30
TGTGCCTGGAGTTCGTGGGACAGGGGGCTCGGCTACACCTTC
CAWSSWDRGLGYTF
>TRBJ2-3|NA|NA|TRBV15
TGTGCCACCAGCAGAGACGAGGCGGGGGCGTTCGTAGATACGCAGTATTTT
CATSRDEAGAFVDTQYF
>TRBJ1-5|NA|NA|TRBV18
TGTGCCAGCTCACCTAATAGAATTCCCAATCCGCGGCAAATTAGTCAGCCCCAGCATTTT
CASSPNRIPNPRQISQPQHF
>TRBJ1-5|TRBD1|NA|TRBV2
TGTGCCAGCATCCCCGACAGGGATCAGCCCCAGCATTTT
CASIPDRDQPQHF
>TRBJ2-3|TRBD2|NA|TRBV30
TGTGCCCTTAGGACTGCGGGGGGGGCTAATACGCAGTATTTT
CALRTAGGANTQYF
>TRBJ2-5|TRBD2|NA|TRBV6-5
TGTGCCAGCAGTTATACGCGGGGGGCCTTTGGTGAGACCCAGTACTTC
CASSYTRGAFGETQYF
>TRBJ2-7|TRBD1|NA|TRBV6-6
TGTGCCAGCAGGGATGGGGGGACAGGGGTCTCCTACGAGCAGTACTTC
CASRDGGTGVSYEQYF
>TRBJ2-3|NA|once|TRBV2
TGTGCCAGCAGCCGAGAGGGGGGGCGGAGAGATACGCAGTATTTT
CASSREGGRRDTQYF
>TRBJ2-3|TRBD1|few|TRBV7-3
TGTGCCAGCAGCCGACAGGGGGAGCGAGCGGATACGCAGTATTTT
CASSRQGERADTQYF
>TRBJ1-2|NA|NA|TRBV4-1
TGCGCCAGCAGCCAAACAGGATTGAGTGGCTACACCTTC
CASSQTGLSGYTF
>TRBJ2-3|NA|few|TRBV7-7
TGTGCTAGCAGCCAGACCTCCGGCTCAGGGGCGCTAACCACAGATACGCAGTATTTT
CASSQTSGSGALTTDTQYF
>TRBJ2-1|TRBD2|NA|TRBV6-5
TGTGCCAGTACAGCTGGCGGGGGACCCAATGAGCAGTTCTTC
CASTAGGGPNEQFF
>TRBJ2-5|TRBD2|NA|TRBV10-1
TGCGCCAGCAGTAGCGGGAGAACAGAGACCCAGTACTTC
CASSSGRTETQYF
>TRBJ1-2|NA|NA|TRBV2
TGTGCCAGCAAACAGAATTACTATGGCTACACCTTC
CASKQNYYGYTF
>TRBJ2-7|TRBD2|few|TRBV5-1
TGCGCCAGCAGCTTGGAAGCGGGGCTAGGCGAGCAGTACTTC
CASSLEAGLGEQYF
>TRBJ2-3|TRBD2|NA|TRBV4-1
TGCGCCAGCAGCCAACCCACTAGCGGGGGCCCTCTCCGCACAGATACGCAGTATTTT
CASSQPTSGGPLRTDTQYF
>TRBJ1-5|TRBD1|NA|TRBV19
TGTGCCTCGACCGGGACAGTGGCTCAGGCCCAGCATTTT
CASTGTVAQAQHF
>TRBJ2-7|NA|once|TRBV7-9
TGTGCCAGCAGCCAACAGCTTGGCCACGAGCAGTACTTC
CASSQQLGHEQYF
>TRBJ1-1|NA|NA|TRBV3-1/TRBV3-2
TGTGCCAGCAGCCCGTTAGGCAGGGGCTTCGAGGAAGCTTTCTTT
CASSPLGRGFEEAFF
>TRBJ1-1|NA|NA|TRBV6-5
TGTGCCAGCAGTTCCCGGCGGGGGGGCACTGAAGCTTTCTTT
CASSSRRGGTEAFF
>TRBJ2-5|TRBD2|NA|TRBV13
TGTGCCAGCAGCTTAGTCGTGCGGCGGGGGGGCCGGGAGACCCAGTACTTC
CASSLVVRRGGRETQYF
>TRBJ2-2|NA|NA|TRBV11-2
TGTGCCAGCAGCTTCGGAGGGGCGCCCGGGGAGCTGTTTTTT
CASSFGGAPGELFF
>TRBJ1-5|NA|NA|TRBV19
TGTGCCAGTAGCGGAAAAGCGATTCAGCCCCAGCATTTT
CASSGKAIQPQHF
>TRBJ1-3|NA|NA|TRBV5-4
TGTGCCAGCAGCTTGGGAAGCAGGGCTGGAAACACCATATATTTT
CASSLGSRAGNTIYF
>TRBJ1-1|NA|NA|TRBV2
TGTGCCAGCAGGGACACTTTGAACACTGAAGCTTTCTTT
CASRDTLNTEAFF
>TRBJ1-5|TRBD1|NA|TRBV29-1
TGCAGCGCCACCCCGACAGGGACGGACCAGCCCCAGCATTTT
CSATPTGTDQPQHF
>TRBJ2-5|NA|few|TRBV11-1
TGTGCCAGCAGCCCTGGCGATTTGCGGCGCCAAGAGACCCAGTACTTC
CASSPGDLRRQETQYF
>TRBJ1-6|TRBD1|NA|TRBV18
TGTGCCAGCTCACCACAGGACAGGGATAATTCACCCCTCCACTTT
CASSPQDRDNSPLHF
>TRBJ1-2|TRBD1|NA|TRBV28
TGTGCCAGCATAGGGACGGACAGGGTCTATGGCTACACCTTC
CASIGTDRVYGYTF
>TRBJ2-5|NA|many|TRBV28
TGTGCCAGCAATTCACAGATCCAAGAGACCCAGTACTTC
CASNSQIQETQYF
>TRBJ1-6|TRBD1|NA|TRBV12-3/TRBV12-4
TGTGCCAGCAGTAGGGACAGGGATTCACCCCTCCACTTT
CASSRDRDSPLHF
>TRBJ1-5|NA|NA|TRBV4-2
TGTGCCAGCAGCCAAGGAGGGGGGGCGAGCAATCAGCCCCAGCATTTT
CASSQGGGASNQPQHF
>TRBJ1-5|NA|NA|TRBV12-3/TRBV12-4
TGTGCCAGCAGAAGGACTGAGGGCCAGCCCCAGCATTTT
CASRRTEGQPQHF
>TRBJ1-2|NA|NA|TRBV5-1
TGCGCCAGCAGCCGGGGGGACTATGGCTACACCTTC
CASSRGDYGYTF
>TRBJ2-3|NA|NA|TRBV6-1
TGTGCCAGCAGTGAAACCCTACCGGGACTGGGTCCAGATACGCAGTATTTT
CASSETLPGLGPDTQYF
>TRBJ1-4|NA|NA|TRBV5-4
TGTGCCAGCAGCTTGGACAGAGCTAATGAAAAACTGTTTTTT
CASSLDRANEKLFF
>TRBJ1-1|TRBD1|NA|TRBV6-5
TGTGCCAGCAGACGGACAGGGGCGGGGAACACTGAAGCTTTCTTT
CASRRTGAGNTEAFF
>TRBJ2-1|NA|NA|TRBV9
TGTGCCAGCAGCGTCTCAGACACTCGGTACAATGAGCAGTTCTTC
CASSVSDTRYNEQFF
>TRBJ2-7|NA|NA|TRBV2
TGTGCCAGCGATAAAAACACAGGCTACGAGCAGTACTTC
CASDKNTGYEQYF
>TRBJ1-1|TRBD1|NA|TRBV5-1
TGCGCCAGCAGCTTGGAGGGACAGGGCTTGAACACTGAAGCTTTCTTT
CASSLEGQGLNTEAFF
>TRBJ2-2|TRBD1|NA|TRBV4-1
TGCGCCATCCGACAGGGGGTTGACACCGGGGAGCTGTTTTTT
CAIRQGVDTGELFF